What follows describes a single T cell receptor (beta chain). Its antigen is undetermined. This record comes from a study of T cells in localized non-small cell lung cancer. Clones were sequenced by immunoSEQ multiplex PCR, and TCRdb holds only the in-frame ones, with some missing. The data show about 33,000 clones, around 80% seen once. Findings and caveats of the study: Adjacent lung had a median around 60 of the 100 largest tumor clones.

V was pared by 4 bases and J by 3 bases, with 5 bases of the junction left unmatched. Germline V gene data show CDR1 as SGHRS and CDR2 as YFSETQ. There are 15 residues in the CDR3. This sequence originates from a male donor older than 55 with stage III squamous cell lung carcinoma. This chain connects TRBV5-1 to TRBJ1-3; 9 bases agree with TRBD1. The sample consisted of peripheral blood, taken before any cancer treatment. CDR3 in amino acids: CASSIQGASGNTIYF. In nucleotides, the CDR3 is TGCGCCAGCAGCATACAGGGGGCGAGTGGAAACACCATATATTTT.